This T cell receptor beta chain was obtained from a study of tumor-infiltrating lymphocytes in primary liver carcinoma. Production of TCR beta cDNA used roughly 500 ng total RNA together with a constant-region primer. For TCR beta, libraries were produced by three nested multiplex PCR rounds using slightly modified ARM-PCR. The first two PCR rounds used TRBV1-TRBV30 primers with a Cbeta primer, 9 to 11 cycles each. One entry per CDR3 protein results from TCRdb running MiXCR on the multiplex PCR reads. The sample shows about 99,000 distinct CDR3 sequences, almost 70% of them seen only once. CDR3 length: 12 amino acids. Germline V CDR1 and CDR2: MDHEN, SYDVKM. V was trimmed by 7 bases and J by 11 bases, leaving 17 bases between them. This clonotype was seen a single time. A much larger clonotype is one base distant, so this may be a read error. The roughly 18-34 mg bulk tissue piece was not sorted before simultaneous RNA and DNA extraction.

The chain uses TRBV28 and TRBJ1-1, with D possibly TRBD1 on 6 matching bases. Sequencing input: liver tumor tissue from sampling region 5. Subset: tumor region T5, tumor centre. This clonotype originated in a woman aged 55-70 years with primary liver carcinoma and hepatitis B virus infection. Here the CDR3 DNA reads TGTGCCAGCAATTCGGGGACACCTAGGGCTTTCTTT. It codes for CASNSGTPRAFF.